What follows is one T cell receptor beta chain and its context. This record belongs to a study of CD8 T cells in Susac syndrome. Blood CD8+ and CD4+ T cells underwent high-throughput TCR beta sequencing. The CDR3 sequence is 12 residues long. Random hexamers were used to reverse transcribe an amount of roughly 0.5 to 1 ug RNA. One entry per CDR3 protein results from TCRdb running MiXCR on the immunoSEQ multiplex PCR reads. The repertoire holds under 85,000 distinct CDR3 sequences, about 94% seen once, with 0.55% to 0.7% in the top ten. The specimen was CD8+ T cells from PBMCs. This chain links TRBV21-1 with TRBJ2-7; TRBD2, the table's D call, lacks a check against the DNA. TRBV21-1 has pseudogene status. This receptor was obtained from a human donor with multiple sclerosis. The CDR3 loop is CASRGGVGEQYF. The CDR3 coding sequence is TGTGCCAGCCGGGGAGGGGTCGGCGAGCAGTACTTC.